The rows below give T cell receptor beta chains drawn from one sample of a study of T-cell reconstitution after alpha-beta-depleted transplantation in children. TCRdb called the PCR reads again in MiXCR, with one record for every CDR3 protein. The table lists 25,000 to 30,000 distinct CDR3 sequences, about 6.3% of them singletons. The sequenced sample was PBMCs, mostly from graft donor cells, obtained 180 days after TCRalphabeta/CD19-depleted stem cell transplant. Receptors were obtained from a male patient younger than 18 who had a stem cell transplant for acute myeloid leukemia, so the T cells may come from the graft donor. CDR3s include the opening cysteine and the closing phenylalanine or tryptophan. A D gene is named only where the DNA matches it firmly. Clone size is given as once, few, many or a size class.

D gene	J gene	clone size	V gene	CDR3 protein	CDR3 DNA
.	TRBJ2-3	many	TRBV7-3	CASSLSLLNTQYF	TGTGCCAGCAGCTTGAGCCTCCTGAATACGCAGTATTTT
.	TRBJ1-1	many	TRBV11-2	CASSLEAGNTEAFF	TGTGCCAGCAGCTTGGAAGCAGGGAATACTGAAGCTTTCTTT
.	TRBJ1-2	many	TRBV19	CASSIAGREEDGYTF	TGTGCCAGTAGTATAGCAGGCAGGGAGGAGGATGGCTACACCTTC
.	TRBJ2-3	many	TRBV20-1	CSASVVGDTQYF	TGCAGTGCTAGCGTTGTGGGTGATACGCAGTATTTT
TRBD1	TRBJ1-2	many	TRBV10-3	CAIREPKGGTGPNYGYTF	TGTGCCATCAGGGAACCGAAGGGCGGGACAGGCCCTAACTATGGCTACACCTTC
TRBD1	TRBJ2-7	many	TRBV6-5	CASSSTEGALRQYF	TGTGCCAGCAGTTCTACAGAGGGGGCCTTGAGGCAGTACTTC
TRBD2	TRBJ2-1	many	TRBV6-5	CASSTTWTSSNNEQFF	TGTGCCAGCAGTACTACTTGGACTAGTTCTAACAATGAGCAGTTTTTC
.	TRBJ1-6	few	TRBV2	CASSEDGGRYSPLHF	TGTGCCAGCAGCGAGGACGGTGGAAGGTACTCACCCCTCCACTTT
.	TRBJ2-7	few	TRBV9	CASSAGPRNYEQYF	TGTGCCAGCAGCGCGGGACCGCGGAACTACGAGCAGTACTTC
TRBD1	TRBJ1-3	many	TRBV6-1	CASSEGQGAIYF	TGTGCCAGCAGTGAGGGACAGGGAGCCATATATTTT
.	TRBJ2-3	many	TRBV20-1	CSAGNSGRTDTQYF	TGCAGTGCTGGCAATAGCGGACGCACAGATACGCAGTATTTT
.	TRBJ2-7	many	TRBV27	CASSLRQSYEQYF	TGTGCCAGCAGTTTGAGGCAGTCCTACGAGCAGTACTTC
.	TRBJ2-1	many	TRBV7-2	CASSPMPSYNEQFF	TGTGCCAGCAGTCCGATGCCCTCCTACAATGAGCAGTTCTTC
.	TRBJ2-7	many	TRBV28	CASSPLRRLGRYEQYF	TGTGCCAGCAGTCCCCTCCGAAGACTAGGGAGGTACGAGCAGTACTTC
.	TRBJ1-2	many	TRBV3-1	CASSPWAGSDNYGYTF	TGTGCCAGCAGCCCCTGGGCCGGGAGCGACAACTATGGCTACACCTTC
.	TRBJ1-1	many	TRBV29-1	CSVGGGTEAFF	TGCAGCGTTGGTGGGGGAACTGAAGCTTTCTTT
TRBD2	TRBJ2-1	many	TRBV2	CASKRTSGSWTYNEQFF	TGTGCCAGCAAGAGGACTAGCGGGAGTTGGACCTACAATGAGCAGTTCTTC
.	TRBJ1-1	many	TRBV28	CASSPPPPITRAFF	TGTGCCAGCAGTCCCCCGCCGCCCATCACTAGGGCTTTCTTT
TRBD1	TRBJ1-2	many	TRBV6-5	CASSYSQGYLYGYTF	TGTGCCAGCAGTTACTCACAGGGGTACCTCTATGGCTACACCTTC